Given below is one TCR beta chain in context. Every contributor of samples was a Caucasian grown-up residing in Nashville, Tennessee. This specimen belongs to a study of shared clonotypes between healthy human individuals. Using ten immunoSEQ deep assay plates, investigators sequenced unsorted PBMC DNA. Produced via immunoSEQ multiplex PCR; TCRdb's table is partial and in-frame only. The data contain about half a million clones, more than 65% of them singletons. Per the germline V gene, CDR1 is WSHSY and CDR2 is SAAADI. The CDR3 loop spans 17 amino acids. Trimming took 0 bases from V and 5 from J; bases not matched to a gene: 7.

Sequencing was performed on PBMCs. The origin of this receptor is a woman in her forties in good health. Some clones in this sample may be carry-over from other donors' samples. V and J are TRBV10-2 and TRBJ1-5, with TRBD1 matching over 10 bases. CDR3 region: CASSESVMGQGYQPQHF. As DNA, the CDR3 is TGCGCCAGCAGTGAGTCGGTGATGGGACAGGGGTATCAGCCCCAGCATTTT.